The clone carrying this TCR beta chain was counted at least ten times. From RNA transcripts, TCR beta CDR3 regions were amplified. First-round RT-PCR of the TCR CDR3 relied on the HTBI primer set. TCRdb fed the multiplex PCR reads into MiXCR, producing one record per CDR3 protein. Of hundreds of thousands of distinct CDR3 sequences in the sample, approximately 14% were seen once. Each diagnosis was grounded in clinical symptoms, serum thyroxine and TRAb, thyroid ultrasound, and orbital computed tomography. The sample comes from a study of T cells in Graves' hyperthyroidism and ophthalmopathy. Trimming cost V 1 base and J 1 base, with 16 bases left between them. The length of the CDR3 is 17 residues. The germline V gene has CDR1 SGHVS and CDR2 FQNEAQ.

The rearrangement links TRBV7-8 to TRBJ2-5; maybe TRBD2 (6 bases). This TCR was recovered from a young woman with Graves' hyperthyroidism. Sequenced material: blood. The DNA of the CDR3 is TGTGCCAGCAGCTTAGTTATGACAACCGGGGGCCAAGAGACCCAGTACTTC. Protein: CASSLVMTTGGQETQYF.